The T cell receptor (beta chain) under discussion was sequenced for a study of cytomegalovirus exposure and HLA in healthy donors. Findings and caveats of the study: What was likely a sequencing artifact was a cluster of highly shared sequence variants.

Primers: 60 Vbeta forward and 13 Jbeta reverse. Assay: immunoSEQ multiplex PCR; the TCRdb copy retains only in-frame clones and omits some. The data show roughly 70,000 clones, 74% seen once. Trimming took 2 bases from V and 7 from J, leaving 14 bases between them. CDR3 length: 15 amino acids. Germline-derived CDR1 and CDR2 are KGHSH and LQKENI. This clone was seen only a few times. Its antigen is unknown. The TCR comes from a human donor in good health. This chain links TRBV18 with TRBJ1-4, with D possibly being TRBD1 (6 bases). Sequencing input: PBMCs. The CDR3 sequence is CASSPGNGGREKLFF. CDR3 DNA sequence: TGTGCCAGCTCACCAGGAAATGGGGGCCGTGAAAAACTGTTTTTT.